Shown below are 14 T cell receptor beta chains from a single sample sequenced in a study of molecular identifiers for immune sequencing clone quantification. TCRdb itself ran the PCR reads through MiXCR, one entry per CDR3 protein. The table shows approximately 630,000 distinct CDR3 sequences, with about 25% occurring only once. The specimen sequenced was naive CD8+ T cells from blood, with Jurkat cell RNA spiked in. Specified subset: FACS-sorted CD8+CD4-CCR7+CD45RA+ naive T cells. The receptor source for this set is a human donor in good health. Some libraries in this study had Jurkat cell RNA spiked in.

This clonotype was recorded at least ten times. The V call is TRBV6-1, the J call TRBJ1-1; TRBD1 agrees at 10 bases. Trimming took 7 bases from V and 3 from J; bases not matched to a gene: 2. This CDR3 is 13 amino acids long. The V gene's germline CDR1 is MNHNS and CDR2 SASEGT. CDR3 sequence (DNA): TGTGCCAGCAAGGACAGGGGGTACACTGAAGCTTTCTTT. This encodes CASKDRGYTEAFF.

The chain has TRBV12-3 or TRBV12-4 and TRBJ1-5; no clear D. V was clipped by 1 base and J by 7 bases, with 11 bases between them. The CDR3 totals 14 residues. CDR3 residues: CASSLGRAEQPQHF. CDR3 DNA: TGTGCCAGCAGTTTAGGGAGAGCTGAACAGCCCCAGCATTTT.

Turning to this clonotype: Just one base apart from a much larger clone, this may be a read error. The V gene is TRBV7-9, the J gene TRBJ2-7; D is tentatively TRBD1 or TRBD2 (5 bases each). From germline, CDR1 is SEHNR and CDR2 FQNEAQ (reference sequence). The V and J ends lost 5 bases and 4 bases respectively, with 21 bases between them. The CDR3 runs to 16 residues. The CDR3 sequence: CASSLSTGGPLYEQYF. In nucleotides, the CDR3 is TGTGCCAGCAGCCTATCCACTGGGGGTCCCCTGTACGAGCAGTACTTC.

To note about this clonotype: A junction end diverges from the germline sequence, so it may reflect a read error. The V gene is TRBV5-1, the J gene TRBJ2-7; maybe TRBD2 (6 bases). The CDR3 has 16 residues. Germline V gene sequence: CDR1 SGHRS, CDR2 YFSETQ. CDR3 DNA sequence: TGCGCCAGCAGCTCGGCATACGGGACTGCAGCCTACGAGCAGTGCTTC. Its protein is CASSSAYGTAAYEQCF. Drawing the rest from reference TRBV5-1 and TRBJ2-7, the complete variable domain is KAGVTQTPRYLIKTRGQQVTLSCSPISGHRSVSWYQQTPGQGLQFLFEYFSETQRNKGNFPGRFSGRQFSNSRSEMNVSTLELGDSALYLCASSSAYGTAAYEQCFGPGTRLTVT.

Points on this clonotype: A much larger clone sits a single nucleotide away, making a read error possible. The CDR3 coding sequence is TGCGCCGGCAGCCACCCCAACAGTCAAATGAACACTGAAGCTTTCTTT. Translating it yields CAGSHPNSQMNTEAFF. This rearrangement joins TRBV4-1 to TRBJ1-1, with D unresolved. In germline, CDR1 is MGHRA, CDR2 YSYEKL. This CDR3 has 16 residues.

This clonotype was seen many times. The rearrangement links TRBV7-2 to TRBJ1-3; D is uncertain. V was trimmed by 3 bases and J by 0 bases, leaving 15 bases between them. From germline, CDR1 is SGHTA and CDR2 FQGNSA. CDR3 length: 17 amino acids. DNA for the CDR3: TGTGCCAGCAGCTTGAAGGGAGACTCTCTCTCTGGAAACACCATATATTTT. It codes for CASSLKGDSLSGNTIYF.

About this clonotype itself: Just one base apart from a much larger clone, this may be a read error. The CDR3, as DNA: TGCAGCGTTAAGAGACAAAACTCCTACGAGCAGTACTTC. As protein: CSVKRQNSYEQYF. The chain uses TRBV29-1 and TRBJ2-7; D unclear. Trimming pared 5 bases from V and 0 bases from J, leaving 11 bases between. The length of the CDR3 is 13 residues. Germline CDR1 SQVTM, CDR2 ANQGSEA.

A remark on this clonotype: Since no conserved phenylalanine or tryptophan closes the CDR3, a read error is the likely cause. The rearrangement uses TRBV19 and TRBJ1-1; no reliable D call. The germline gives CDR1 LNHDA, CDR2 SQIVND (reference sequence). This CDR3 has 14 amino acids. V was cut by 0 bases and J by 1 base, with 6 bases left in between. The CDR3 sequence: CASSIEESNTEAFS. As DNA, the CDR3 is TGTGCCAGTAGTATAGAGGAATCGAACACTGAAGCTTTCTCT.

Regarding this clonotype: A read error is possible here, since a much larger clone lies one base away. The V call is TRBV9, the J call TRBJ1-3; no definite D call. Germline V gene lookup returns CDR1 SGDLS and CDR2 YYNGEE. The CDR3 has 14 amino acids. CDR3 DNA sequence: TGTGCCAGCAGCGATAGTATCTCTGGAAACACCATACATTTT. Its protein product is CASSDSISGNTIHF.

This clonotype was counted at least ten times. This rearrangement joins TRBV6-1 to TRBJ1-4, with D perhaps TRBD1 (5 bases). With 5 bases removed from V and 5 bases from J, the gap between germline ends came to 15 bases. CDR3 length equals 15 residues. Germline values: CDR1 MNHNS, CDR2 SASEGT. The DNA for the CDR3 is TGTGCCAGCAGTAAAAGGGAGGGGTTGAATGAAAAACTGTTTTTT. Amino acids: CASSKREGLNEKLFF.

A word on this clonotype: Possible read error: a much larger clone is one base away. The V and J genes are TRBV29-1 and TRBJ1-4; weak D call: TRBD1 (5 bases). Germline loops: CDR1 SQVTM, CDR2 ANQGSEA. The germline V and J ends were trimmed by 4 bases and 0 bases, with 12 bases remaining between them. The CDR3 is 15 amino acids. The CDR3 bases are TGCAGCGTTGTAAACGGGGACCCAACTAATGAAAAACTGTTTTTT. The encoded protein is CSVVNGDPTNEKLFF.

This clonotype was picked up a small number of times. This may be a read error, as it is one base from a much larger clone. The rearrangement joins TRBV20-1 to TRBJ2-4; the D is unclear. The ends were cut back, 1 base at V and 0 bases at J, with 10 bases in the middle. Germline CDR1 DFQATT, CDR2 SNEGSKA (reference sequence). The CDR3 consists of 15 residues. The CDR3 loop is CSARGVLEAKNIQYF. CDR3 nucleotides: TGCAGTGCTAGAGGTGTCCTGGAAGCCAAAAACATTCAGTACTTC.

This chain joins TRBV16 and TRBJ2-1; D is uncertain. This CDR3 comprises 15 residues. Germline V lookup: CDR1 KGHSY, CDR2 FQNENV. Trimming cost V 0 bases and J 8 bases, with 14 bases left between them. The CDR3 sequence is CASSQSPPPVDEQFF. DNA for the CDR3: TGTGCCAGCAGCCAATCGCCCCCCCCTGTTGATGAGCAGTTCTTC. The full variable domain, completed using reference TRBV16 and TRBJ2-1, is GEEVAQTPKHLVRGEGQKAKLYCAPIKGHSYVFWYQQVLKNEFKFLISFQNENVFDETGMPKERFSAKCLPNSPCSLEIQATKLEDSAVYFCASSQSPPPVDEQFFGPGTRLTVL.

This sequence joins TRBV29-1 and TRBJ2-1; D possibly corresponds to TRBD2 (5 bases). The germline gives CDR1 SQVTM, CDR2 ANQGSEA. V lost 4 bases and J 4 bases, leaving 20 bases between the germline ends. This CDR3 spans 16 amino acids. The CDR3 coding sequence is TGCAGCGTTGTTCCGCGGGTGATCCCAAAATACAATGAGCAGTTCTTC. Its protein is CSVVPRVIPKYNEQFF.